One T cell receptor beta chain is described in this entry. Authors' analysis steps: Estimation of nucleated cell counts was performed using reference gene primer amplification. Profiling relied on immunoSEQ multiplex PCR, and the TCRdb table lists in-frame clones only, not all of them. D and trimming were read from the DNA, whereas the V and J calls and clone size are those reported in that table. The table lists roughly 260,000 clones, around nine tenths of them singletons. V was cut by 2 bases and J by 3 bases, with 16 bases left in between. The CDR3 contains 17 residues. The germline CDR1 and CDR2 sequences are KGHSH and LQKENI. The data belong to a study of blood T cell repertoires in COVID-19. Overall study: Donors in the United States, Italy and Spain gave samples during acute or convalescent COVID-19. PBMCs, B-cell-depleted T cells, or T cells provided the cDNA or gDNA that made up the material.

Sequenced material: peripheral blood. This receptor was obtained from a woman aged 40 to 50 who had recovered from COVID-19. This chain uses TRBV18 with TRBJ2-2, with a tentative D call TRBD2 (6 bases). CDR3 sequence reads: CASSPDPGREYTGELFF. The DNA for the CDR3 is TGTGCCAGCTCACCAGACCCCGGACGGGAGTACACCGGGGAGCTGTTTTTT.